This TCR beta chain stems from a study of blood T cell repertoires in COVID-19. Study as a whole: PBMCs, B-cell-depleted T cells, or T cells were the source of the cDNA or gDNA that made up the material.

Sequenced by immunoSEQ multiplex PCR; TCRdb stores in-frame clones only, minus some. The sample holds about 83,000 clones, roughly 87% seen once. The CDR3 has 13 residues. V gave up 3 bases and J gave up 2 bases, with 7 bases separating them. Germline values: CDR1 MNHEY, CDR2 SVGEGT. This receptor was identified in a woman aged 45-59 years with active or convalescent COVID-19. The chain uses TRBV6-2 or TRBV6-3 and TRBJ1-2; tentative D call: TRBD1 (5 bases). The material sequenced was peripheral blood. CDR3 in amino acids: CASSYNRNYGYTF. In nucleotides, the CDR3 is TGTGCCAGCAGTTATAACAGGAACTATGGCTACACCTTC.